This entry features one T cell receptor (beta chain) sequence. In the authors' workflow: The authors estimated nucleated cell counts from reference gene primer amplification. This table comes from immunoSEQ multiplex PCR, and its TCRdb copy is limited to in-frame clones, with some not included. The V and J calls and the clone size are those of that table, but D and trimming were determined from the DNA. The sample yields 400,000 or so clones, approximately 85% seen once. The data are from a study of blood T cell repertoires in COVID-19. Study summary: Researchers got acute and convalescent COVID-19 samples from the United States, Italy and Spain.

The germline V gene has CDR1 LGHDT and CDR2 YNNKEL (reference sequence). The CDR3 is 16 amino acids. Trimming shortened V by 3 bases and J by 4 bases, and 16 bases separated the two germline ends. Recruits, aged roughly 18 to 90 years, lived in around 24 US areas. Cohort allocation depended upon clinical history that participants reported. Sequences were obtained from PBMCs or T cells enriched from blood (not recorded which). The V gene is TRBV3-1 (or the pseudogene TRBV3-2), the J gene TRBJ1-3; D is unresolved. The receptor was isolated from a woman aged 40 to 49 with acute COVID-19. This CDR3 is CASSQEVGRGGNTIYF. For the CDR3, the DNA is TGTGCCAGCAGCCAGGAAGTCGGACGGGGAGGAAACACCATATATTTT.